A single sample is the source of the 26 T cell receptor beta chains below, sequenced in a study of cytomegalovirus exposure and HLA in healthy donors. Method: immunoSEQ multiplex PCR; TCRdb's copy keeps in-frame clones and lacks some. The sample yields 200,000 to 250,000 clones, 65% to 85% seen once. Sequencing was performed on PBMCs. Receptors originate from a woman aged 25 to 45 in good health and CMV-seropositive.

The CDR3 loop is CASSHPPTGDTQYF. The DNA for the CDR3 is TGCGCCAGCAGCCATCCTCCCACCGGGGATACGCAGTATTTT. The rearrangement links TRBV4-1 to TRBJ2-3; D remains ambiguous. This CDR3 contains 14 residues. V lost 3 bases and J lost 6, with 13 bases in between. CDR1 is MGHRA and CDR2 is YSYEKL in the germline V gene.

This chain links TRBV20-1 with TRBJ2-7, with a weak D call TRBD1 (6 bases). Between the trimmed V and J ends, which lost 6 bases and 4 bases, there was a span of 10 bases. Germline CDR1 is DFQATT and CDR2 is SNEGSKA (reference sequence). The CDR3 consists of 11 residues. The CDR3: CSAQGQYEQYF. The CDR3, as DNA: TGCAGTGCCCAGGGACAATACGAGCAGTACTTC.

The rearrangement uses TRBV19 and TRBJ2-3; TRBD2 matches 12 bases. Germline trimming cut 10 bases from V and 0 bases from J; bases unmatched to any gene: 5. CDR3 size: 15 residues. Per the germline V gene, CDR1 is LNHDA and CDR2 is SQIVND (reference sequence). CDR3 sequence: CATGTSGLSTDTQYF. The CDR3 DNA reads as TGTGCCACGGGGACTAGCGGGCTGAGCACAGATACGCAGTATTTT.

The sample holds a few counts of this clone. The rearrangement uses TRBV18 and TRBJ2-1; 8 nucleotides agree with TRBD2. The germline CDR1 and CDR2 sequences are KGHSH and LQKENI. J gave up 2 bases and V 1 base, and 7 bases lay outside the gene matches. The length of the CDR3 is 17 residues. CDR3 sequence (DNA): TGTGCCAGCTCACCACAGCTAGCGGGTACCACCTACAATGAGCAGTTCTTC. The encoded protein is CASSPQLAGTTYNEQFF.

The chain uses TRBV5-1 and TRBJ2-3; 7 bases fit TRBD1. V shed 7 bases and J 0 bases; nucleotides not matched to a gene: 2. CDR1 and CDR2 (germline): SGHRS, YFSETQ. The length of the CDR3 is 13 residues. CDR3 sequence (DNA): TGCGCCAGCCGACAGGGCAGCACAGATACGCAGTATTTT. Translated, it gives CASRQGSTDTQYF.

The CDR3 sequence is CASSQNSGAGELFF. The CDR3 DNA follows: TGTGCCAGCAGTCAGAACAGCGGAGCCGGGGAGCTGTTTTTT. V and J are TRBV6-1 and TRBJ2-2; D might be TRBD2 (5 bases). There are 14 residues in the CDR3. CDR1 is MNHNS and CDR2 is SASEGT in the germline V gene. V was shortened by 5 bases and J by 6 bases, with 13 bases between the two germline ends.

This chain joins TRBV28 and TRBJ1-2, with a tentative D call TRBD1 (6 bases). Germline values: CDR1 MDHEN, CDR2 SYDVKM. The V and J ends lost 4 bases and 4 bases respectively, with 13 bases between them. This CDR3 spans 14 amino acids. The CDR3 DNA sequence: TGTGCCAGCAGTTCCTCAGGGGCTGGCTATGGCTACACCTTC. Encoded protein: CASSSSGAGYGYTF.

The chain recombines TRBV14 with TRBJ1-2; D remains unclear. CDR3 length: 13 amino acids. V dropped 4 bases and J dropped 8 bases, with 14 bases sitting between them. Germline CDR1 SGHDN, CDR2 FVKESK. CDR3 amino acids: CASSPAAGWGYTF. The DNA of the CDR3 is TGTGCCAGCAGCCCCGCCGCCGGATGGGGCTACACCTTC.

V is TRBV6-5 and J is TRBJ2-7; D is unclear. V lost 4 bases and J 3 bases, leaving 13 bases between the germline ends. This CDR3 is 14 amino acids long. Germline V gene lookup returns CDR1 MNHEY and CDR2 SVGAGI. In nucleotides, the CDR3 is TGTGCCAGCAGTTCTTCCTCGGACCTCTACGAGCAGTACTTC. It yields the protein CASSSSSDLYEQYF.

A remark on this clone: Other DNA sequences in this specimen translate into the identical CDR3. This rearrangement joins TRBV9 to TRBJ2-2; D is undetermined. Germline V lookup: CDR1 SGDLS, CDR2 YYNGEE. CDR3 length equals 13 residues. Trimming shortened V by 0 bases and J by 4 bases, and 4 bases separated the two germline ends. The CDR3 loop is CASSVGGTGELFF. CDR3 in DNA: TGTGCCAGCAGCGTAGGGGGCACCGGGGAGCTGTTTTTT.

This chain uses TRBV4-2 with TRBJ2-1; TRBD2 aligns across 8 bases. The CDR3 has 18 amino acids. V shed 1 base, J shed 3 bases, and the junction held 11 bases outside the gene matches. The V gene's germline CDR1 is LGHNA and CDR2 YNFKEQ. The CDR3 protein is CASSQVKGPGGDYNEQFF. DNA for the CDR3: TGTGCCAGCAGCCAAGTTAAGGGGCCGGGAGGGGACTACAATGAGCAGTTCTTC.

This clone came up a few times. This CDR3 is CASSYGLAGGYEQYF. Written as DNA, the CDR3 is TGTGCCAGCAGCTACGGACTAGCGGGAGGTTACGAGCAGTACTTC. The chain employs TRBV9 and TRBJ2-7, with 14 bases lining up with TRBD2. The CDR3 consists of 15 residues. From germline, CDR1 is SGDLS and CDR2 YYNGEE. J was trimmed by 4 bases and V by 4 bases; bases with no gene match: 4.

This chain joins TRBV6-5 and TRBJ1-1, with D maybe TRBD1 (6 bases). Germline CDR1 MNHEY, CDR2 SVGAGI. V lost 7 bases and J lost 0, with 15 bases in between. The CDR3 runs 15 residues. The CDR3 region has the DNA TGTGCCAGCACCACGCGGACAGTCCTGAACACTGAAGCTTTCTTT. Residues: CASTTRTVLNTEAFF.

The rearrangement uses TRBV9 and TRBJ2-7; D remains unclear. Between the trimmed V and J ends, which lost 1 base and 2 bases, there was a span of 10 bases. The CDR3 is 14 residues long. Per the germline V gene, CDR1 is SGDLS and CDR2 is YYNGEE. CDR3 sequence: CASSVSLNPYEQYF. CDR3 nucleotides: TGTGCCAGCAGCGTATCGTTGAACCCCTACGAGCAGTACTTC.

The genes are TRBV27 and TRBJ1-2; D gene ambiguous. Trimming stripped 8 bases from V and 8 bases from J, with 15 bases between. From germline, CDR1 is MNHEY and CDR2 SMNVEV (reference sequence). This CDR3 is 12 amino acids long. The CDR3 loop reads CASCGLNQGYTF. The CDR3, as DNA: TGTGCCAGCTGCGGCCTCAACCAGGGCTACACCTTC.

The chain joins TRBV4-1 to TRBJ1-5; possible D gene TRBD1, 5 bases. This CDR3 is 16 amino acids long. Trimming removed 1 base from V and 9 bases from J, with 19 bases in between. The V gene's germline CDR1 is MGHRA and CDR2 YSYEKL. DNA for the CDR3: TGCGCCAGCAGCCAAGCGGGGACTGACCCCGGCGGGCCCCAGCATTTT. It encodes CASSQAGTDPGGPQHF.

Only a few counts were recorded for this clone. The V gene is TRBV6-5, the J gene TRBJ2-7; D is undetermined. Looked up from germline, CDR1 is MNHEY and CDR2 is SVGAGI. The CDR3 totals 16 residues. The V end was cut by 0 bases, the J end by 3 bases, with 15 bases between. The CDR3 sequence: CASSYSNLHRFYEQYF. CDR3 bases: TGTGCCAGCAGTTACTCGAACCTCCATAGGTTCTACGAGCAGTACTTC.

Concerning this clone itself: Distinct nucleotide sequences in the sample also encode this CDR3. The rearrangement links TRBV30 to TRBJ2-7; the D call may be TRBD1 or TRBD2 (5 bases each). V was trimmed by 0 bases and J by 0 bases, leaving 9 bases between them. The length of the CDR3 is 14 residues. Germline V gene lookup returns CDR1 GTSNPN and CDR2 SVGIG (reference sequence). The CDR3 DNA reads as TGTGCCTGGAGTGTTGGGGGAAGCTCCTACGAGCAGTACTTC. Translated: CAWSVGGSSYEQYF.

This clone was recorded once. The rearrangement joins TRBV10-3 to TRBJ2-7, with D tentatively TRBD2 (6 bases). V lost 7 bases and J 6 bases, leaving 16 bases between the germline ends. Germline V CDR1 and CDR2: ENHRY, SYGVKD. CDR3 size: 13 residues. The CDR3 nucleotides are TGTGCCATCAAGCCTAGCGTTTTCTCCGAGCAGTACTTC. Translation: CAIKPSVFSEQYF.

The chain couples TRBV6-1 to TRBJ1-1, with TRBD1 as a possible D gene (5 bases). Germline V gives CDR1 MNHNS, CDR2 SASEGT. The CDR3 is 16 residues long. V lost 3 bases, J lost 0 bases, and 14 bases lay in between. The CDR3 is CASSERAGIMNTEAFF. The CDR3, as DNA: TGTGCCAGCAGTGAGAGAGCAGGGATAATGAACACTGAAGCTTTCTTT.

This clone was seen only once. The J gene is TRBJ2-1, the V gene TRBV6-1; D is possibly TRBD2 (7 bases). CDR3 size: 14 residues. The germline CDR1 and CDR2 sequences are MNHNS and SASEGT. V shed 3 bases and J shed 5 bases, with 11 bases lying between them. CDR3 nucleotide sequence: TGTGCCAGCAGTGATGCGGGGGCCGACAATGAGCAGTTCTTC. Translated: CASSDAGADNEQFF.

The CDR3 nucleotides are TGTGCCAGCAGCCCAAGGCTCCTGGACAAACGCGTTGGCTACACCTTC. Amino acid sequence: CASSPRLLDKRVGYTF. V usage is TRBV11-1 and J usage is TRBJ1-2; D possibly corresponds to TRBD1 (5 bases). Trimming cost V 5 bases and J 7 bases, with 23 bases left between them. Germline V gene data show CDR1 as SGHAT and CDR2 as FQDESV (reference sequence). The CDR3 consists of 16 residues.

The CDR3 is CASGLGQGVGETQYF. DNA for the CDR3: TGTGCCAGCGGACTGGGACAGGGGGTAGGAGAGACCCAGTACTTC. The chain couples TRBV6-5 to TRBJ2-5, with 11 bases identical to TRBD1. This CDR3 is built from 15 residues. V trimming: 8 bases; J trimming: 4 bases; junction bases outside the gene matches: 9. Germline loops: CDR1 MNHEY, CDR2 SVGAGI.

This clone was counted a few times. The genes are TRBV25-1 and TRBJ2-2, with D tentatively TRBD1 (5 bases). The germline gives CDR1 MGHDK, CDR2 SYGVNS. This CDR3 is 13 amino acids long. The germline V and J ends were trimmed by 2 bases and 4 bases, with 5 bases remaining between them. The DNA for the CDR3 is TGTGCCAGCAGTGAAAGGGGCACCGGGGAGCTGTTTTTT. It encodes CASSERGTGELFF.

CDR3 nucleotides: TGCAGCGTTGAGGTCAGAACCTATGGCTACACCTTC. It codes for CSVEVRTYGYTF. V gene TRBV29-1 combines with J gene TRBJ1-2; no reliable D call. There are 12 residues in the CDR3. CDR1 is SQVTM and CDR2 is ANQGSEA in the germline V gene. Trimming stripped 3 bases from V and 4 bases from J, with 9 bases between.

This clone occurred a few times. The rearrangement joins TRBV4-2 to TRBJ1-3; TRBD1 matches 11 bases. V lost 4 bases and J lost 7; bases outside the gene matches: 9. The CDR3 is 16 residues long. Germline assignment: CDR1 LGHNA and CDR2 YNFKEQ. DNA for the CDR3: TGTGCCAGCAGCCCCGTGGGAGGACAGGGGGCCAACACCATATATTTT. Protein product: CASSPVGGQGANTIYF.